Listed here are 13 T cell receptor beta chains from one sample, sequenced in a study of identical twins. MiXCR, run by TCRdb on the 5' RACE reads, gives a single entry per CDR3 protein. The table shows about 790,000 distinct CDR3 sequences, with 15% to 20% occurring only once. These records were also assigned to another study, of T cells expressing NK-cell markers.

The sample comprised PBMCs. The receptor source for this set is a woman aged 18-29 years in good health.

This chain links TRBV20-1 with TRBJ1-5; TRBD1 matches at 7 bases. J lost 3 bases, V lost 2 bases, and 7 bases had no gene match. The germline V gene has CDR1 DFQATT and CDR2 SNEGSKA (reference sequence). CDR3 size: 15 residues. The CDR3 is CSARFPGQPNQPQHF. As DNA, the CDR3 is TGCAGTGCTAGATTCCCGGGACAGCCCAATCAGCCCCAGCATTTT.

V is TRBV5-1 and J is TRBJ2-7; D is unresolved. V was shortened by 4 bases and J by 4 bases, with 12 bases between the two germline ends. This CDR3 has 13 residues. Per the germline V gene, CDR1 is SGHRS and CDR2 is YFSETQ. CDR3 coding DNA: TGCGCCAGCAGCCCCCACGGACGGTACGAGCAGTACTTC. Amino acids: CASSPHGRYEQYF.

The chain joins TRBV6-5 to TRBJ1-2; D gene uncertain. The germline V and J ends were trimmed by 0 bases and 4 bases, with 12 bases remaining between them. This CDR3 spans 15 amino acids. Germline CDR1 MNHEY, CDR2 SVGAGI. This CDR3 reads CASSYSPREFYGYTF. DNA for the CDR3: TGTGCCAGCAGTTACTCCCCGCGGGAGTTCTATGGCTACACCTTC.

This clonotype was seen more than once but under ten times. The chain carries TRBV18 and TRBJ2-3, with 9 positions matching TRBD2. Trimming removed 2 bases from V and 5 bases from J; junction bases left unmatched: 14. The CDR3 loop spans 18 amino acids. Germline V gene lookup returns CDR1 KGHSH and CDR2 LQKENI. The CDR3 region has the DNA TGTGCCAGCTCACCAAGGAAGGTCGGCGGGGGGGCCGTAGATACGCAGTATTTT. Amino acid sequence: CASSPRKVGGGAVDTQYF.

The chain is built from TRBV9 and TRBJ2-7; D might be TRBD2 (5 bases). CDR1 and CDR2 (germline): SGDLS, YYNGEE. V shed 4 bases and J shed 2 bases, with 19 bases lying between them. The CDR3 has 16 amino acids. The CDR3 is CASSPRGFSSAYEQYF. The CDR3 DNA follows: TGTGCCAGCAGCCCGCGAGGGTTTAGCAGTGCCTACGAGCAGTACTTC. The whole variable domain, remainder taken from reference TRBV9 and TRBJ2-7, is DSGVTQTPKHLITATGQRVTLRCSPRSGDLSVYWYQQSLDQGLQFLIQYYNGEERAKGNILERFSAQQFPDLHSELNLSSLELGDSALYFCASSPRGFSSAYEQYFGPGTRLTVT.

This chain joins TRBV5-1 and TRBJ2-5; tentatively, D is TRBD1 or TRBD2 (5 bases each). This CDR3 is 15 amino acids long. V lost 4 bases to trimming and J lost 0 bases, with 13 bases between them. Germline V CDR1 and CDR2: SGHRS, YFSETQ. The CDR3 DNA is TGCGCCAGCAGCCTCCGGGGCGCCGACCAAGAGACCCAGTACTTC. The encoded protein is CASSLRGADQETQYF. The complete variable domain, with remaining parts taken from reference TRBV5-1 and TRBJ2-5, reads KAGVTQTPRYLIKTRGQQVTLSCSPISGHRSVSWYQQTPGQGLQFLFEYFSETQRNKGNFPGRFSGRQFSNSRSEMNVSTLELGDSALYLCASSLRGADQETQYFGPGTRLLVL.

The chain links TRBV5-1 to TRBJ2-2, with 11 bases lining up with TRBD1. The CDR3 has 15 amino acids. Germline loops: CDR1 SGHRS, CDR2 YFSETQ. J was trimmed by 5 bases and V by 6 bases; bases with no gene match: 6. The CDR3 DNA follows: TGCGCCAGCATTGAGGGGACAGGGGGTACCGGGGAGCTGTTTTTT. Protein product: CASIEGTGGTGELFF.

This chain uses TRBV12-3 or TRBV12-4 with TRBJ2-5; TRBD1 might be the D (5 bases). Trimming removed 7 bases at V and 1 base at J, with 10 bases between. CDR3 length equals 13 residues. DNA for the CDR3: TGTGCCAGCACCCAGGGTCCCCAAGAGACCCAGTACTTC. Translating it yields CASTQGPQETQYF.

The V gene is TRBV9, the J gene TRBJ1-1; 8 bases line up with TRBD1. Germline V gene lookup returns CDR1 SGDLS and CDR2 YYNGEE. The CDR3 is made up of 15 amino acids. Trimming took 0 bases from V and 5 from J; bases not matched to a gene: 6. CDR3 sequence reads: CASSVAPTGETEAFF. CDR3 sequence (DNA): TGTGCCAGCAGCGTAGCCCCGACAGGGGAGACTGAAGCTTTCTTT.

This clonotype was detected only a few times. The chain combines TRBV5-1 with TRBJ2-5, with D unresolved. From germline, CDR1 is SGHRS and CDR2 YFSETQ. The CDR3 has 13 residues. V shed 0 bases and J shed 5 bases, with 8 bases lying between them. The CDR3 reads CASSLEGIETQYF. In DNA form, the CDR3 reads TGCGCCAGCAGCTTGGAAGGGATCGAGACCCAGTACTTC.

The gene calls are TRBV11-2 and TRBJ1-1; TRBD1 might be the D (5 bases). Germline V gives CDR1 SGHAT, CDR2 FQNNGV. Trimming stripped 5 bases from V and 2 bases from J, with 18 bases between. The CDR3 runs to 16 residues. In DNA, the CDR3 is TGTGCCAGCAGCGTACCCAGGGTTTGGCGCAACACTGAAGCTTTCTTT. It translates to CASSVPRVWRNTEAFF.

The chain couples TRBV7-2 to TRBJ2-3; D possibly corresponds to TRBD2 (6 bases). CDR3 length equals 15 residues. Trimming pared 3 bases from V and 0 bases from J, leaving 10 bases between. Germline values: CDR1 SGHTA, CDR2 FQGNSA. CDR3 DNA: TGTGCCAGCAGCTTCCCTAGCGCAAGCACAGATACGCAGTATTTT. Its translation is CASSFPSASTDTQYF.

In DNA, the CDR3 is TGTGCCAGCAGCTTGAGCGGGAGGTCGGGCGAGCAGTACTTC. Protein: CASSLSGRSGEQYF. The chain couples TRBV5-4 to TRBJ2-7, with 9 bases that match TRBD2. The CDR3 totals 14 residues. V lost 1 base and J lost 6; bases outside the gene matches: 5. CDR1 is SGHNT and CDR2 is YYREEE in the germline V gene (reference sequence).